This T cell receptor (beta chain) was obtained from a study of siplizumab effects on memory and regulatory T cells. In regard to this clone: Antigen: not known.

This table comes from immunoSEQ multiplex PCR, and its TCRdb copy is limited to in-frame clones, with some not included. The sample has about 87,000 clones, about nine tenths seen once. The CDR3 is made up of 10 amino acids. Germline V gives CDR1 MNHEY, CDR2 SVGAGI. Trimming shortened V by 10 bases and J by 7 bases, and 8 bases separated the two germline ends. Regarding the study as a whole: Naive T cells apparently outstripped memory cells in diversity and seemed major alloresponse contributors. Memory cells that were CD4+ and unstimulated gave rise to alloreactive sequences, which siplizumab significantly reduced. Phenotypic classification as naive or memory proved unattainable for roughly 75-95% of proliferating CD4+ or CD8+ clones.

The rearrangement joins TRBV6-5 to TRBJ2-1, with D perhaps TRBD1 (6 bases). This receptor was taken from a human donor in good health. Sequenced input: Tregs sorted from blood. The DNA for the CDR3 is TGTGCCACCGGGACAAATGAGCAGTTCTTC. Residues: CATGTNEQFF.